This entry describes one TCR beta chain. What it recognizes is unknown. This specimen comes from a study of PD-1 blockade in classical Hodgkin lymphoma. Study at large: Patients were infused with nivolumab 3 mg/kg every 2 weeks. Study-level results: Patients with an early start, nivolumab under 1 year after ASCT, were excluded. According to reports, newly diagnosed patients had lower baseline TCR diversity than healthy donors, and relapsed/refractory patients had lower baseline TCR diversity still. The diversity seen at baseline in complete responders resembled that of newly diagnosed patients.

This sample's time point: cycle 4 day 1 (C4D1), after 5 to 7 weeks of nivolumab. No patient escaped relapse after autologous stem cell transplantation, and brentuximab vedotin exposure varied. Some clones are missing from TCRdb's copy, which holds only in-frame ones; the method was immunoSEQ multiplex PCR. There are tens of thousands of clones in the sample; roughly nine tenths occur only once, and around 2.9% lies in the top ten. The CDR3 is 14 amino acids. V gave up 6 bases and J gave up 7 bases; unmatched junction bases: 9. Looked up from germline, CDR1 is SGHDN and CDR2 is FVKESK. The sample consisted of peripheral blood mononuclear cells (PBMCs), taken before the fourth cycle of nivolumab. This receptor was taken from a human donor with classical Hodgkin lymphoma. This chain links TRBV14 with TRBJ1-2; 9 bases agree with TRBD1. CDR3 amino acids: CASRPGTGLGGYTF. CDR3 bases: TGTGCCAGCAGGCCCGGGACAGGGTTGGGTGGCTACACCTTC.